Given below is one TCR beta chain in context. The sample comes from a study of blood T cell repertoires in COVID-19. In the study overall: Material from acute and convalescent COVID-19 was sourced from the United States, Italy and Spain. In each case, the material was cDNA or gDNA derived from T cells, B-cell-depleted T cells, or PBMCs.

The CDR3 is 16 amino acids. Trimming cost V 2 bases and J 7 bases, with 22 bases left between them. CDR1 and CDR2 (germline): SGHNT, YYREEE (reference sequence). The method was immunoSEQ multiplex PCR; TCRdb's version includes in-frame clones alone and lacks a portion of them. This table has more than 95,000 clones, roughly four fifths appearing once. Sequencing was carried out using peripheral blood. This chain joins TRBV5-4 and TRBJ2-7, with D tentatively TRBD2 (6 bases). This TCR came from a man aged 55-75 years with acute or convalescent COVID-19. The CDR3 sequence: CASSLGGKGSLREQYF. The CDR3 coding sequence is TGTGCCAGCAGCTTAGGAGGGAAGGGTTCCTTGAGAGAGCAGTACTTC. The full variable domain, with the rest looked up from reference TRBV5-4 and TRBJ2-7, is ETGVTQSPTHLIKTRGQQVTLRCSSQSGHNTVSWYQQALGQGPQFIFQYYREEENGRGNFPPRFSGLQFPNYSSELNVNALELDDSALYLCASSLGGKGSLREQYFGPGTRLTVT.